The present entry profiles one T cell receptor (beta chain) with its context. The V gene end was trimmed by 2 bases and the J gene end by 8 bases; junction bases not matched to a gene: 5. The CDR3 runs 14 residues. Looked up from germline, CDR1 is SGHTA and CDR2 is FQGNSA. The data were obtained in a study of T cell changes during pregnancy in multiple sclerosis. The repertoire was sequenced with immunoSEQ multiplex PCR; TCRdb's copy has only in-frame clones and lacks some. This sample has approximately 93,000 clones, with about 91% found just once. This clonotype was sampled from a female donor in good health, enrolled as a control in a pregnancy study. The genes are TRBV7-2 and TRBJ2-4, with 8 bases matching TRBD2. Sequenced here: peripheral blood, sampled in the first trimester of pregnancy. The CDR3 loop is CASSLSAGGDIQYF. CDR3 bases: TGTGCCAGCAGCTTATCTGCGGGGGGTGACATTCAGTACTTC.